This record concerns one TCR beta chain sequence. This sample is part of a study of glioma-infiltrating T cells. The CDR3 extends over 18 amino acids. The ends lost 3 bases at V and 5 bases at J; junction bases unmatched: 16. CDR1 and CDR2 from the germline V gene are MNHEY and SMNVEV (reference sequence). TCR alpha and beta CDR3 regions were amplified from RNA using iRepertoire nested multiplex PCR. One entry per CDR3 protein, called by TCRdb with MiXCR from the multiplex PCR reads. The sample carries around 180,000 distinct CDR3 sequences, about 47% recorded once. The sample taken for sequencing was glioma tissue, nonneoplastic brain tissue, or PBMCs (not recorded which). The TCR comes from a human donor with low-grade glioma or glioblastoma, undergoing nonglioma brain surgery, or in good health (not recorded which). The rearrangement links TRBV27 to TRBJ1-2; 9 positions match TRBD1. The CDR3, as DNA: TGTGCCAGCAGTTTGACAGGACAGGGGAGTGAGGAAAGATATGGCTACACCTTC. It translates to CASSLTGQGSEERYGYTF.